A single TCR beta chain is shown here with its context. There are 14 residues in the CDR3. CDR1 KGHSH and CDR2 LQKENI come from the germline V gene. With 5 bases clipped from V and 4 bases from J, the junction kept 7 bases outside the gene matches. The sample originates from a study of blood T cell repertoires in COVID-19. At the level of the study: Whether acute or convalescent, the COVID-19 samples came from the United States, Italy and Spain.

Clones were read by immunoSEQ multiplex PCR, and TCRdb kept only the in-frame ones, dropping some. The table shows roughly 69,000 clones, with about 90% occurring only once. The source material was peripheral blood. V gene TRBV18 combines with J gene TRBJ1-1; 7 bases line up with TRBD1. The sequence was collected from a man aged 45-60 years with acute or convalescent COVID-19. CDR3 protein: CASSSDRVGTEAFF. CDR3 DNA sequence: TGTGCCAGCTCAAGCGACAGGGTAGGCACTGAAGCTTTCTTT.